A single sample is the source of the 20 T cell receptor beta chains below, sequenced in a study of cytotoxic CD8 clonotypes in ibrutinib-treated CLL. Sequencing used immunoSEQ multiplex PCR; TCRdb keeps in-frame clones, though not all of them. Here the sample spans more than 70,000 clones, roughly 83% being singletons. The sequences come from PBMCs, collected after 12 months of ibrutinib treatment. These receptors were collected from a human donor with chronic lymphocytic leukemia.

The chain joins TRBV2 to TRBJ2-1; D is unresolved. V lost 4 bases to trimming and J lost 8 bases, with 18 bases between them. The germline gives CDR1 SNHLY, CDR2 FYNNEI. The CDR3 is made up of 15 amino acids. CDR3 amino acids: CASSGLPSSVDEQFF. CDR3 in DNA: TGTGCCAGCAGTGGTCTCCCCTCTAGTGTCGATGAGCAGTTCTTC.

Remarks on this clone: The same CDR3 can be traced to other DNA sequences in this sample. The chain carries TRBV14 and TRBJ2-6; no clear D. In germline, CDR1 is SGHDN, CDR2 FVKESK. CDR3 length: 15 residues. The V and J ends lost 1 base and 2 bases respectively, with 6 bases between them. CDR3 sequence: CASSQVGAGANVLTF. The CDR3 bases are TGTGCCAGCAGCCAAGTGGGCGCTGGGGCCAACGTCCTGACTTTC. Based on the CDR3 plus reference TRBV14 and TRBJ2-6, the full variable domain is EAGVTQFPSHSVIEKGQTVTLRCDPISGHDNLYWYRRVMGKEIKFLLHFVKESKQDESGMPNNRFLAERTGGTYSTLKVQPAELEDSGVYFCASSQVGAGANVLTFGAGSRLTVL.

The chain combines TRBV6-6 with TRBJ1-2, with D uncertain. V gave up 10 bases and J gave up 4 bases, with 13 bases separating them. Germline CDR1 is MNHNY and CDR2 is SVGAGI (reference sequence). The CDR3 is 12 amino acids. The CDR3 region is CATSIGPYGYTF. The CDR3 DNA reads TGTGCCACCAGCATCGGGCCCTATGGCTACACCTTC.

This chain connects TRBV4-2 to TRBJ2-2, with D possibly being TRBD2 (7 bases). Germline V gene sequence: CDR1 LGHNA, CDR2 YNFKEQ. V lost 3 bases and J 11 bases, leaving 10 bases between the germline ends. CDR3 length: 12 residues. The CDR3 DNA follows: TGTGCCAGCAGCCAGGGGGGGGCCGAGCTGTTTTTT. This translates into CASSQGGAELFF.

The V call is TRBV15, the J call TRBJ2-7; D perhaps matches TRBD1 (5 bases). Trimming took off 4 bases at V and 5 bases at J, with 21 bases between the two ends. This CDR3 is 16 amino acids long. Germline loops: CDR1 LNHNV, CDR2 YYDKDF (reference sequence). CDR3 loop: CATSTALGQGLDEQYF. CDR3 sequence (DNA): TGTGCCACCAGCACGGCCCTGGGCCAGGGATTAGACGAGCAGTACTTC.

A note on this clone: This specimen includes other DNA sequences encoding the same CDR3. The V gene is TRBV15, the J gene TRBJ1-4, with D possibly TRBD1 on 5 matching bases. The CDR3 has 16 residues. Germline V gene lookup returns CDR1 LNHNV and CDR2 YYDKDF (reference sequence). The germline V and J ends were trimmed by 0 bases and 0 bases, with 8 bases remaining between them. CDR3 region: CATSRDGGATNEKLFF. DNA for the CDR3: TGTGCCACCAGCAGAGATGGGGGTGCAACTAATGAAAAACTGTTTTTT.

This chain joins TRBV2 and TRBJ1-6, with 8 bases lining up with TRBD1. V was pared by 8 bases and J by 6 bases, with 6 bases of the junction left unmatched. The CDR3 runs 14 residues. CDR1 and CDR2 from the germline V gene are SNHLY and FYNNEI. CDR3: CASQPTGANSPLHF. Here the CDR3 DNA reads TGTGCCAGCCAGCCGACAGGGGCTAATTCACCCCTCCACTTT.

The rearrangement joins TRBV7-8 to TRBJ2-2; no reliable D call. V lost 2 bases to trimming and J lost 1 base, with 5 bases between them. The CDR3 totals 14 residues. Germline V gives CDR1 SGHVS, CDR2 FQNEAQ. The CDR3 DNA follows: TGTGCCAGCAGCTTACGGGTGAACACCGGGGAGCTGTTTTTT. Translated, it gives CASSLRVNTGELFF. The whole variable domain, filled in from reference TRBV7-8 and TRBJ2-2, reads GAGVSQSPRYKVAKRGQDVALRCDPISGHVSLFWYQQALGQGPEFLTYFQNEAQLDKSGLPSDRFFAERPEGSVSTLKIQRTQQEDSAVYLCASSLRVNTGELFFGEGSRLTVL.

This clone occurred a few times. This rearrangement joins TRBV5-6 to TRBJ1-4; unclear D gene. CDR3 length: 14 amino acids. Germline V gene lookup returns CDR1 SGHDT and CDR2 YYEEEE. V was trimmed by 3 bases and J by 0 bases, leaving 6 bases between them. As DNA, the CDR3 is TGTGCCAGCAGCTGGAGGGCAACTAATGAAAAACTGTTTTTT. Its protein is CASSWRATNEKLFF.

The rearrangement joins TRBV7-2 to TRBJ2-4; 9 bases line up with TRBD1. V shed 1 base and J 9 bases; nucleotides not matched to a gene: 10. Per the germline V gene, CDR1 is SGHTA and CDR2 is FQGNSA. The CDR3 is 16 residues long. CDR3 nucleotides: TGTGCCAGCAGCTTAGGGGGACAGGGCCCGCAAGGCATTCAGTACTTC. Protein product: CASSLGGQGPQGIQYF.

The V call is TRBV2, the J call TRBJ2-5; D tentatively fits TRBD1 or TRBD2 (6 bases each). Looked up from germline, CDR1 is SNHLY and CDR2 is FYNNEI. This CDR3 spans 15 amino acids. V was pared by 1 base and J by 1 base, with 10 bases between. CDR3 amino acids: CASSEEGGGQETQYF. For the CDR3, the DNA is TGTGCCAGCAGTGAAGAGGGGGGCGGCCAAGAGACCCAGTACTTC.

The V call is TRBV7-2, the J call TRBJ2-5; D perhaps matches TRBD2 (6 bases). Trimming removed 1 base at V and 13 bases at J, with 16 bases between. CDR3 length: 13 amino acids. Germline V gives CDR1 SGHTA, CDR2 FQGNSA. The CDR3 bases are TGTGCCAGCAGCTTAGGGACCGGGGACTGGCGGTACTTC. Amino acids: CASSLGTGDWRYF.

J is TRBJ2-3 and V is TRBV7-2, with TRBD2 identical over 11 bases. V dropped 4 bases and J dropped 9; count of bases not matched to a gene: 6. The CDR3 has 14 amino acids. Germline-derived CDR1 and CDR2 are SGHTA and FQGNSA. CDR3 sequence (DNA): TGTGCCAGCAGCTCCGGACTAGCGGGCCAAACGCAGTATTTT. Its protein is CASSSGLAGQTQYF.

The V call is TRBV7-9, the J call TRBJ2-7; D possibly corresponds to TRBD1 (6 bases). The CDR3 has 13 residues. Looked up from germline, CDR1 is SEHNR and CDR2 is FQNEAQ (reference sequence). V lost 5 bases and J 5 bases, leaving 13 bases between the germline ends. CDR3 nucleotide sequence: TGTGCCAGCAGCCTAAACAGGGACAACGAGCAGTACTTC. Its translation is CASSLNRDNEQYF. The entire variable domain, with the rest obtained from reference TRBV7-9 and TRBJ2-7, is as follows: DTGVSQNPRHKITKRGQNVTFRCDPISEHNRLYWYRQTLGQGPEFLTYFQNEAQLEKSRLLSDRFSAERPKGSFSTLEIQRTEQGDSAMYLCASSLNRDNEQYFGPGTRLTVT.

The rearrangement uses TRBV5-6 and TRBJ1-5; D unclear. CDR3 size: 10 residues. Trimming cost V 10 bases and J 9 bases, with 11 bases left between them. Germline V lookup: CDR1 SGHDT, CDR2 YYEEEE. In nucleotides, the CDR3 is TGTGCCGCAACTCCCTGGCCCCAGCATTTT. It yields the protein CAATPWPQHF.

This clone was detected once. The rearrangement uses TRBV2 and TRBJ2-2; 7 nucleotides agree with TRBD1. The CDR3 has 15 residues. The germline V gene encodes CDR1 SNHLY and CDR2 FYNNEI. V shed 6 bases and J 2 bases; nucleotides not matched to a gene: 6. The chain's CDR3 is CASRAQGTNTGELFF. The CDR3 coding sequence is TGTGCCAGCAGGGCACAGGGGACAAACACCGGGGAGCTGTTTTTT.

In its sample, this clone was seen many times. V gene TRBV30 combines with J gene TRBJ2-7; 14 bases agree with TRBD2. Losses at the gene ends were 0 bases for V and 2 bases for J; bases not matched to a gene: 3. The CDR3 sequence is 16 residues long. From germline, CDR1 is GTSNPN and CDR2 SVGIG (reference sequence). In DNA, the CDR3 is TGTGCCTGGAGTGTGGGACTAGCGGGGGAACCCTACGAGCAGTACTTC. Translation gives CAWSVGLAGEPYEQYF.

The V gene is TRBV19, the J gene TRBJ2-1; no reliable D call. V was trimmed by 6 bases and J by 4 bases, leaving 7 bases between them. Per the germline V gene, CDR1 is LNHDA and CDR2 is SQIVND (reference sequence). This CDR3 contains 12 residues. In nucleotides, the CDR3 is TGTGCCAGTAGCCCTACTTACAATGAGCAGTTCTTC. Translated: CASSPTYNEQFF.

This chain connects TRBV2 to TRBJ2-4; D possibly corresponds to TRBD2 (5 bases). Trimming cost V 6 bases and J 5 bases, with 5 bases left between them. CDR3 length: 11 residues. CDR1 is SNHLY, CDR2 FYNNEI, per germline. CDR3 loop: CASRRENIQYF. As DNA, the CDR3 is TGTGCCAGCAGGCGGGAAAACATTCAGTACTTC.

The gene calls are TRBV6-6 and TRBJ2-5, with 7 bases fitting TRBD1. Germline trimming cut 0 bases from V and 4 bases from J; bases unmatched to any gene: 2. The CDR3 has 14 amino acids. Germline V gives CDR1 MNHNY, CDR2 SVGAGI (reference sequence). The DNA of the CDR3 is TGTGCCAGCAGTTACTCAAGACAGGGAGAGACCCAGTACTTC. Amino acid sequence: CASSYSRQGETQYF.